The present entry profiles one TCR beta chain with its context. TCRB transcripts that were expressed got sequenced, as all of the isolated RNA had been reverse transcribed. Only in-frame clones appear in the TCRdb table, and some are missing; sequencing was by immunoSEQ multiplex PCR. Among under 400,000 clones, around 13% were seen once, and the ten largest hold approximately 7%. This sample is part of a study of beta chain features in type 1 diabetes. V shed 0 bases and J shed 0 bases, with 12 bases lying between them. Germline V gene sequence: CDR1 WNHNN, CDR2 SYGVQD (reference sequence). The CDR3 totals 16 residues.

This rearrangement joins TRBV10-1 to TRBJ2-7; D call uncertain. Material: central memory CD4+ T cells from blood. The clonotype originates from a man aged 25-45 years in good health. DNA of the CDR3: TGCGCCAGCAGTGAGTCACCAGACTTAAGCTCCTACGAGCAGTACTTC. Encoded protein: CASSESPDLSSYEQYF.